Below, 2 T cell receptor beta chains from the same sample are listed, as sequenced in a study of T cells in Graves' hyperthyroidism and ophthalmopathy. TCR beta CDR3 region amplification was performed from RNA transcripts. The HTBI primer set served for first-round RT-PCR of the TCR CDR3. TCRdb redid the calling of the multiplex PCR reads with MiXCR, one entry per CDR3 protein. The sample lists over 700,000 distinct CDR3 sequences; about 35% were seen once. The sample was blood. Receptor source: a woman aged 40 to 49 with Graves' hyperthyroidism.

This clonotype has a count of ten or more. The V and J genes are TRBV29-1 and TRBJ2-5; D ambiguous. With 4 bases removed from V and 3 bases from J, the gap between germline ends came to 6 bases. Looked up from germline, CDR1 is SQVTM and CDR2 is ANQGSEA. The CDR3 has 11 residues. In nucleotides, the CDR3 is TGCAGCGTTGGACAAAAAGAGACCCAGTACTTC. Translated, it gives CSVGQKETQYF.

In regard to this clonotype: The CDR3 does not end in the conserved phenylalanine or tryptophan, so this is likely a read error. The chain links TRBV12-3 or TRBV12-4 to TRBJ1-5; the D is unclear. The CDR3 sequence is 14 residues long. Trimming left V 7 bases short and J 1 base short, with 11 bases between. The CDR3 loop reads CASTTTLSNQPQHS. CDR3 nucleotides: TGTGCCAGCACCACGACACTAAGCAATCAGCCCCAGCATTCT.